The next 17 T cell receptor beta chains were all read from a single sample in a study of T cells in localized non-small cell lung cancer. Generated by immunoSEQ multiplex PCR, the TCRdb table keeps only in-frame clones and is missing some. The sample has around 17,000 clones, around 89% seen once. The sample was peripheral blood, taken before any cancer treatment. All receptors derive from a male donor aged 60 or over with stage II squamous cell lung carcinoma.

The genes are TRBV7-9 and TRBJ2-7; no clear D. V lost 0 bases and J 2 bases, leaving 5 bases between the germline ends. Per the germline V gene, CDR1 is SEHNR and CDR2 is FQNEAQ (reference sequence). The CDR3 extends over 13 amino acids. This CDR3 reads CASSLAGTYEQYF. The DNA of the CDR3 is TGTGCCAGCAGCTTAGCGGGGACCTACGAGCAGTACTTC.

The chain combines TRBV28 with TRBJ1-5; D call uncertain. The V end was cut by 1 base, the J end by 3 bases, with 10 bases between. Germline V gene data show CDR1 as MDHEN and CDR2 as SYDVKM. The CDR3 is 15 amino acids. The CDR3 region has the DNA TGTGCCAGCAGTTTATCCACGGTTACCAATCAGCCCCAGCATTTT. As protein: CASSLSTVTNQPQHF. Filled out from reference TRBV28 and TRBJ1-5, the complete variable domain reads DVKVTQSSRYLVKRTGEKVFLECVQDMDHENMFWYRQDPGLGLRLIYFSYDVKMKEKGDIPEGYSVSREKKERFSLILESASTNQTSMYLCASSLSTVTNQPQHFGDGTRLSIL.

This sequence joins TRBV5-4 and TRBJ1-3; 10 bases are a match to TRBD1. This CDR3 has 16 amino acids. V shed 4 bases, J shed 1 base, and the junction held 5 bases outside the gene matches. Germline V gives CDR1 SGHNT, CDR2 YYREEE (reference sequence). Here the CDR3 DNA reads TGTGCCAGCAGCATGACAGGGGGCGCATCTGGAAACACCATATATTTT. It yields the protein CASSMTGGASGNTIYF.

The chain combines TRBV28 with TRBJ2-2; D possibly corresponds to TRBD1 (6 bases). With 1 base removed from V and 2 bases from J, the gap between germline ends came to 14 bases. CDR1 and CDR2 from the germline V gene are MDHEN and SYDVKM. CDR3 length equals 17 residues. In nucleotides, the CDR3 is TGTGCCAGCAGTTTATCCTACAGGGTGGGAAACACCGGGGAGCTGTTTTTT. Translation: CASSLSYRVGNTGELFF.

The chain employs TRBV2 and TRBJ1-2; the match to TRBD1 covers 8 bases. The CDR3 runs 12 residues. Per germline, CDR1 SNHLY and CDR2 FYNNEI. The V segment lost 10 bases and the J segment 2 bases; nucleotides outside the gene matches: 3. The CDR3 coding sequence is TGTGCCATCCGACAGGGGAACTATGGCTACACCTTC. Amino acid sequence: CAIRQGNYGYTF.

The chain is built from TRBV19 and TRBJ2-2; 8 bases fit TRBD2. The CDR3 has 14 residues. Unmatched junction bases numbered 9, after V lost 7 bases and J lost 8 bases. CDR1 LNHDA and CDR2 SQIVND come from the germline V gene (reference sequence). The CDR3 is CASTTAGGIGELFF. The CDR3 DNA follows: TGTGCCAGTACCACGGCGGGGGGCATAGGGGAGCTGTTTTTT.

This clone was counted between two and nine times. This rearrangement joins TRBV5-6 to TRBJ1-1, with 10 bases fitting TRBD1. Germline CDR1 reads SGHDT; CDR2 reads YYEEEE. The CDR3 runs 14 residues. Trimming removed 0 bases from V and 6 bases from J; junction bases left unmatched: 2. CDR3 nucleotide sequence: TGTGCCAGCAGCTTGGGGACAGGGGGGGCTGAAGCTTTCTTT. Encoded protein: CASSLGTGGAEAFF.

The V gene is TRBV5-6, the J gene TRBJ2-2; no definite D call. V lost 5 bases to trimming and J lost 1 base, with 3 bases between them. This CDR3 has 12 residues. Per the germline V gene, CDR1 is SGHDT and CDR2 is YYEEEE. DNA for the CDR3: TGTGCCAGCAGGTTGAACACCGGGGAGCTGTTTTTT. It translates to CASRLNTGELFF.

The chain recombines TRBV4-2 with TRBJ2-1; no firm D call. The CDR3 length is 14 residues. Trimming stripped 3 bases from V and 8 bases from J, with 14 bases between. Germline assignment: CDR1 LGHNA and CDR2 YNFKEQ. The CDR3 coding sequence is TGTGCCAGCAGCCAGGACCCCCGGAGCGATGAGCAGTTCTTC. Amino acid sequence: CASSQDPRSDEQFF.

The chain is built from TRBV6-6 and TRBJ2-5; D may be TRBD1 (6 bases). Trimming cost V 5 bases and J 5 bases, with 18 bases left between them. This CDR3 spans 15 amino acids. Germline assignment: CDR1 MNHNY and CDR2 SVGAGI (reference sequence). The CDR3 protein is CASSPETGRGETQYF. CDR3 DNA sequence: TGTGCCAGCAGTCCTGAAACAGGGAGAGGGGAGACCCAGTACTTC.

This chain joins TRBV5-4 and TRBJ2-5; D gene unclear. Trimming removed 4 bases from V and 4 bases from J, with 14 bases in between. CDR1 is SGHNT, CDR2 YYREEE, per germline (reference sequence). The CDR3 is 14 residues long. The DNA for the CDR3 is TGTGCCAGCAGCCTGGACCCTCTAGGAGAGACCCAGTACTTC. Its translation: CASSLDPLGETQYF.

CDR3 amino acids: CASQTRLTYEQYF. The CDR3 DNA reads TGTGCCAGCCAGACCCGGTTAACCTACGAGCAGTACTTC. The rearrangement joins TRBV2 to TRBJ2-7, with D uncertain. The germline CDR1 and CDR2 sequences are SNHLY and FYNNEI. The CDR3 extends over 13 amino acids. The V end was cut by 8 bases, the J end by 2 bases, with 13 bases between. Looking up the rest from reference TRBV2 and TRBJ2-7 gives the full variable domain: EPEVTQTPSHQVTQMGQEVILRCVPISNHLYFYWYRQILGQKVEFLVSFYNNEISEKSEIFDDQFSVERPDGSNFTLKIRSTKLEDSAMYFCASQTRLTYEQYFGPGTRLTVT.

CDR3 nucleotides: TGTGCCAGCAGCCAAGCACTCGGAACAGGGGGCCAGCTGGGGCAGTACTTC. It translates to CASSQALGTGGQLGQYF. The chain uses TRBV14 and TRBJ2-7; 9 bases map to TRBD1. This CDR3 is 17 amino acids long. Trimming removed 1 base from V and 9 bases from J; junction bases left unmatched: 16. Germline V gene sequence: CDR1 SGHDN, CDR2 FVKESK.

The CDR3 DNA is TGTGCCAGCAGCTTAGGTGAGGGCGAGCAGTACTTC. Its protein is CASSLGEGEQYF. The chain uses TRBV7-9 and TRBJ2-7; a possible D gene is TRBD2 (5 bases). Germline values: CDR1 SEHNR, CDR2 FQNEAQ (reference sequence). CDR3 length: 12 residues. V was cut by 1 base and J by 6 bases, with 7 bases left in between.

The genes are TRBV5-1 and TRBJ2-1; D is unclear. The CDR3 runs 19 residues. Germline V gene sequence: CDR1 SGHRS, CDR2 YFSETQ. V was trimmed by 3 bases and J by 1 base, leaving 23 bases between them. The CDR3 nucleotides are TGCGCCAGCAGCTCCCGTTTGTCGATGAGTGATGGATCCTACAATGAGCAGTTCTTC. Residues: CASSSRLSMSDGSYNEQFF.

This chain links TRBV2 with TRBJ1-5; D unclear. V was shortened by 2 bases and J by 6 bases, with 8 bases between the two germline ends. The CDR3 runs to 13 residues. Germline V gene lookup returns CDR1 SNHLY and CDR2 FYNNEI. In DNA form, the CDR3 reads TGTGCCAGCAGTGAAAGGGAAAGTCAGCCCCAGCATTTT. Translating gives CASSERESQPQHF. Full variable domain (rest looked up from reference TRBV2 and TRBJ1-5): EPEVTQTPSHQVTQMGQEVILRCVPISNHLYFYWYRQILGQKVEFLVSFYNNEISEKSEIFDDQFSVERPDGSNFTLKIRSTKLEDSAMYFCASSERESQPQHFGDGTRLSIL.

This sequence joins TRBV6-1 and TRBJ2-5, with 7 positions matching TRBD2. Germline assignment: CDR1 MNHNS and CDR2 SASEGT. Trimming cost V 4 bases and J 2 bases; bases outside gene matches: 10. The CDR3 totals 16 residues. The CDR3 protein is CASSASPTSRQETQYF. CDR3 DNA sequence: TGTGCCAGCAGTGCATCACCGACTAGCCGGCAAGAGACCCAGTACTTC.